This TCR beta chain was sequenced for a study of shared clonotypes between healthy human individuals. Unmatched junction bases numbered 10, after V lost 6 bases and J lost 6 bases. The germline V gene has CDR1 ENHRY and CDR2 SYGVKD. CDR3 length equals 15 residues. Sequenced by immunoSEQ multiplex PCR; TCRdb stores in-frame clones only, minus some. The sample lists some 1.1 million clones; 60% to 85% were seen once. The sample taken for sequencing was memory CD4+ T cells from PBMCs. Stated subset: CD45RA-negative fraction. The TCR sequence derives from a man between 18 and 35 years old in good health. Some clones in this sample may be carry-over from other donors' samples. The V and J genes are TRBV10-3 and TRBJ1-2, with 10 positions matching TRBD1. The CDR3 region is CAIRDLGQGKNGYTF. For the CDR3, the DNA is TGTGCCATCAGGGACCTGGGACAGGGGAAAAATGGCTACACCTTC.